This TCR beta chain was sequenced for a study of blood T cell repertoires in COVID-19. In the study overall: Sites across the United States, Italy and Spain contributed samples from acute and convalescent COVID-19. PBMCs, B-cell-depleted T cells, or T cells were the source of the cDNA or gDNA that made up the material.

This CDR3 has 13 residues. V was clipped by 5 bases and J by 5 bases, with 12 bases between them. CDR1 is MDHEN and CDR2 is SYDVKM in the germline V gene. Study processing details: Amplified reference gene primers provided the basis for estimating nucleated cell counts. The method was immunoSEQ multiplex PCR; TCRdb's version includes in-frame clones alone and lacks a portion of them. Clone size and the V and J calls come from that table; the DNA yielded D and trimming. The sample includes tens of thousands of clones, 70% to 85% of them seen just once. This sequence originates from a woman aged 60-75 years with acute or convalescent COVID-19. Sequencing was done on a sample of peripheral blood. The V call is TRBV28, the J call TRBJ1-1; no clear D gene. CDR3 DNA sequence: TGTGCCAGCAGTCCCGGGAGCGGTACTGAAGCTTTCTTT. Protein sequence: CASSPGSGTEAFF.